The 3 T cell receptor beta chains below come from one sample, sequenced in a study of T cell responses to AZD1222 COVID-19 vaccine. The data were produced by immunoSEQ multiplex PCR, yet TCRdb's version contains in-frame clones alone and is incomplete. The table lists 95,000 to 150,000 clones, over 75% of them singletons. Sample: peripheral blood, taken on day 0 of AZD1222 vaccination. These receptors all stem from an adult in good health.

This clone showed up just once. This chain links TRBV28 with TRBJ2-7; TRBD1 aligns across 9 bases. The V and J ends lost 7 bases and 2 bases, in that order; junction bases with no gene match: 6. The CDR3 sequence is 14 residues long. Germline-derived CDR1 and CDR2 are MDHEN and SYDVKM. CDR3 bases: TGTGCCAGCATCGGGACAGGGTCGCCCTACGAGCAGTACTTC. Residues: CASIGTGSPYEQYF.

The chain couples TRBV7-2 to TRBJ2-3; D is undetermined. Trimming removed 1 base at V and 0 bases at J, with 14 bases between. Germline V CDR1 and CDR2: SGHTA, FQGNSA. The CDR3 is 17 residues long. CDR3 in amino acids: CASSLVGGLASTDTQYF. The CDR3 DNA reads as TGTGCCAGCAGCTTAGTGGGCGGCCTTGCTAGCACAGATACGCAGTATTTT.

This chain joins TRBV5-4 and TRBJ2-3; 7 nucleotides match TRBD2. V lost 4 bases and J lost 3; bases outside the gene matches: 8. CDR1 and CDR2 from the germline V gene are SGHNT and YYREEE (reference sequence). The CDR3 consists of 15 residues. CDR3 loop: CASSLLQGGTDTQYF. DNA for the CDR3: TGTGCCAGCAGCCTCCTCCAGGGAGGGACAGATACGCAGTATTTT. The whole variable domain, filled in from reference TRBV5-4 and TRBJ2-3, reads ETGVTQSPTHLIKTRGQQVTLRCSSQSGHNTVSWYQQALGQGPQFIFQYYREEENGRGNFPPRFSGLQFPNYSSELNVNALELDDSALYLCASSLLQGGTDTQYFGPGTRLTVL.